This TCR beta chain was captured by sequencing in a study of CD8 T cells in Susac syndrome (dated by TCRdb to the late 2010s). About the investigation overall: The study used repertoire sequencing to test whether antigen drove CD8+ T cell activation and differentiation in Susac syndrome. Clonality of the CD8+ T cell repertoire was compared between more than 10 healthy donors, roughly 14 Susac syndrome patients and roughly 16 multiple sclerosis patients.

Peripheral blood CD8+ and CD4+ T cells from healthy donors, Susac syndrome patients and multiple sclerosis patients were profiled by high-throughput TCR beta sequencing. The multiple sclerosis controls were treatment-naive patients who had stable or active relapsing-remitting disease and met the revised McDonald criteria. Bulk CD8+ and CD4+ T cells were purified by magnetic negative isolation, whereas CD8+ TEMRA cells were enriched by FACS. Blood was collected in EDTA tubes and processed within 24 hours, with PBMCs isolated through density gradient centrifugation. PBMCs intended for TCR sequencing were cryopreserved in liquid nitrogen and thawed later in a water bath at 37 degrees C. The sorted or isolated CD4+, CD8+ and CD8+ TEMRA cells had a purity of 90% or higher. Beyond this particular receptor, the publication reports: The number of individuals in the TCR sequencing and HLA analysis was acknowledged as relatively small.

RNA was extracted with the RNeasy kit and roughly 0.5 to 1 ug was reverse transcribed using random hexamers. TCR beta CDR3 regions were amplified with the immunoSEQ multiplex PCR assay covering 54 Vbeta and 13 Jbeta segments. PCR amplification bias was corrected by using a synthetic template baseline for primer optimization and computational correction. The authors processed their data as follows. Reads were annotated to V, D and J genes according to IMGT and were analyzed with immunoSEQ Analyzer, with only productive sequences retained. To calculate clonality, Shannon entropy was normalized by log2 of the number of productive unique sequences and then subtracted from one. Public and private clones were assessed among the 100 most prevalent clones of each patient and control. Clones were defined as Susac-specific when absent from the healthy and MS cohorts, from roughly 1,000 published viral clones and from other ImmuneACCESS disease sequences. The public reads were reanalyzed by TCRdb: fastp trimming at Q25, MiXCR alignment, in-frame beta chains only. Rows with a matching CDR3 protein are joined into one entry that keeps the most common DNA and genes. TCRdb, not the original authors, processed these V and J calls. For this sample there are some 140,000 distinct CDR3 sequences; 65% to 90% appear just once. The ten largest clonotypes hold 0.45% to 0.6% of the sample.

V lost 6 bases and J lost 3 bases; the stretch between them is 6 bases long. The CDR3 spans 12 residues, from the cysteine through the phenylalanine. The kept DNA is CDR3 alone, 36 bases in frame from the first base. From a lookup of the germline V gene, CDR1 and CDR2 are ENHRY and SYGVKD. A word on this clonotype: It has no known antigen specificity. No much larger clonotype is one base removed from it; base qualities were not supplied.

Material: CD8+ T cells from PBMCs. The chain couples TRBV10-3 to TRBJ2-1, and perhaps TRBD2 as D gene, on 6 matching bases. This clonotype was obtained from a human donor with multiple sclerosis. The CDR3 loop reads CAIRDYYNEQFF. The DNA sequence is given as TGTGCCATCAGGGACTACTACAATGAGCAGTTCTTC.